This TCR beta chain was captured by sequencing in a study of blood T cell repertoires in COVID-19. The length of the CDR3 is 14 residues. J was trimmed by 4 bases and V by 5 bases; bases with no gene match: 5. Germline loops: CDR1 SNHLY, CDR2 FYNNEI. The protocol was immunoSEQ multiplex PCR, while the TCRdb copy is restricted to in-frame clones and leaves out a portion. The sample consists of some 74,000 clones, approximately 90% of them appearing once. The sequencing input was peripheral blood. The sequence was collected from a woman aged 80 or over with acute or convalescent COVID-19. J is TRBJ1-5 and V is TRBV2; 7 positions match TRBD1. The CDR3 protein is CASSRTGKNQPQHF. The CDR3 coding sequence is TGTGCCAGCAGTCGGACAGGAAAGAATCAGCCCCAGCATTTT.